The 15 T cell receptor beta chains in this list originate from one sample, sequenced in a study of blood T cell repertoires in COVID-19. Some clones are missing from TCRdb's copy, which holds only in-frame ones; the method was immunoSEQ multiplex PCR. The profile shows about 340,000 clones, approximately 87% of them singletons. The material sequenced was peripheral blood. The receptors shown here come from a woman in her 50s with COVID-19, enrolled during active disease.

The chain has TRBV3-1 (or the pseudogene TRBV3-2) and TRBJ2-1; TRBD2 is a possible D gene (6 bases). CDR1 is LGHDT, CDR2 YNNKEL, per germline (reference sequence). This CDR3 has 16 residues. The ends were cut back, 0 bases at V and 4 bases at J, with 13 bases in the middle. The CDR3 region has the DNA TGTGCCAGCAGCCAAGATGACGCGGGACCATACAATGAGCAGTTCTTC. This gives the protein CASSQDDAGPYNEQFF.

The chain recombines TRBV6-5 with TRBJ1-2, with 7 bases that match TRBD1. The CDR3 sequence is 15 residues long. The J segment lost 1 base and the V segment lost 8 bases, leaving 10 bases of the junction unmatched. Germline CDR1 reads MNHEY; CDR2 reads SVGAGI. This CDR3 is CASFNGQARNYGYTF. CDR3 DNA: TGTGCCAGCTTTAACGGACAGGCCCGTAACTATGGCTACACCTTC.

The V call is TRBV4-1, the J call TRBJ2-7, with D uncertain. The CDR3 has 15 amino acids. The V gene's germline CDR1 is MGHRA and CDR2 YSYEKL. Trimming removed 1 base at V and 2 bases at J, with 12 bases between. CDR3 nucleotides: TGCGCCAGCAGCCAAGTAACACAACCACCCTACGAGCAGTACTTC. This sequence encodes CASSQVTQPPYEQYF.

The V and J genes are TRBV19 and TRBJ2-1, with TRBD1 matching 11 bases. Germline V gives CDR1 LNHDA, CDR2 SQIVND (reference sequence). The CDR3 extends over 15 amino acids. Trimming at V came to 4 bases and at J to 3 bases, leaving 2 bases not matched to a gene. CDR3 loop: CASSTGTGGYNEQFF. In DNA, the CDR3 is TGTGCCAGTAGTACCGGGACAGGGGGCTACAATGAGCAGTTCTTC.

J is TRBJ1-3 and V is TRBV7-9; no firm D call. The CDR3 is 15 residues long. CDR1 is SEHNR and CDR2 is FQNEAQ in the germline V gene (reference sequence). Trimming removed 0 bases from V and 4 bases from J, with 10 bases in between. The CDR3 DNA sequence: TGTGCCAGCAGCTTAGCCCTATTGATGGGAAACACCATATATTTT. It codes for CASSLALLMGNTIYF. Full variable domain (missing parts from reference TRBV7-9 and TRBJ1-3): DTGVSQNPRHKITKRGQNVTFRCDPISEHNRLYWYRQTLGQGPEFLTYFQNEAQLEKSRLLSDRFSAERPKGSFSTLEIQRTEQGDSAMYLCASSLALLMGNTIYFGEGSWLTVV.

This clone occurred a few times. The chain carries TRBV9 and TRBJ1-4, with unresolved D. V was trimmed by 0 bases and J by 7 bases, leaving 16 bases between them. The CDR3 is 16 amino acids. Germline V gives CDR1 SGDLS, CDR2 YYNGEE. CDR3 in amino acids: CASSVGLGVEGEKLFF. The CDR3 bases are TGTGCCAGCAGCGTAGGATTGGGCGTAGAGGGTGAAAAACTGTTTTTT.

CDR3 DNA: TGTGCCTGGAGTGTACGGGCTCGGGTTGCGGGGACTGAAGCTTTCTTT. As protein: CAWSVRARVAGTEAFF. The V call is TRBV30, the J call TRBJ1-1; no definite D call. CDR3 length equals 16 residues. The germline CDR1 and CDR2 sequences are GTSNPN and SVGIG (reference sequence). V was trimmed by 0 bases and J by 5 bases, leaving 19 bases between them.

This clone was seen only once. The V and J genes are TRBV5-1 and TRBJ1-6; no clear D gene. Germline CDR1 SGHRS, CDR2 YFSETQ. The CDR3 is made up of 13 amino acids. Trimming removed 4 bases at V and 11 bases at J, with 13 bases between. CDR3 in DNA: TGCGCCAGCAGCCTGGGTAGGACTACACCCCTCCACTTT. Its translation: CASSLGRTTPLHF.

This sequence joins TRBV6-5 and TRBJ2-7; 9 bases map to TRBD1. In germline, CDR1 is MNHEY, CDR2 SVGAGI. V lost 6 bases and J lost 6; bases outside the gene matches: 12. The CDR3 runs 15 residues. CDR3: CASRPPGTGSREQYF. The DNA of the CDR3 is TGTGCCAGCAGACCGCCCGGGACAGGGTCGCGCGAGCAGTACTTC.

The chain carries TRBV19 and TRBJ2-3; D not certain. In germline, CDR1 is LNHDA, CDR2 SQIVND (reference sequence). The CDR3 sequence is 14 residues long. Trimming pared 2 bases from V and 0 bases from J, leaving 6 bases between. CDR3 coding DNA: TGTGCCAGTAGTATAAGACTGAGCACAGATACGCAGTATTTT. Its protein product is CASSIRLSTDTQYF.

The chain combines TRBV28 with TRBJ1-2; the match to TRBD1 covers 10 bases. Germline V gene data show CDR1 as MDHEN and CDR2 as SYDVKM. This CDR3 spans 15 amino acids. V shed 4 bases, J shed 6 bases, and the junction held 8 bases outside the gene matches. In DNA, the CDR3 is TGTGCCAGCAGTTCAAGACAGGGGGCTAAAGATGGCTACACCTTC. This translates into CASSSRQGAKDGYTF.

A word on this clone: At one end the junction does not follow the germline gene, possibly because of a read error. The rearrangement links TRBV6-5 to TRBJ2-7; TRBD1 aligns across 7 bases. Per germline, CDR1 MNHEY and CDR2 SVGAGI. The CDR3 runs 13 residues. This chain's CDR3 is CASSLGGKGAENF. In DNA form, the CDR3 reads TGTGCCAGCAGTTTAGGGGGCAAGGGGGCCGAGAACTTC.

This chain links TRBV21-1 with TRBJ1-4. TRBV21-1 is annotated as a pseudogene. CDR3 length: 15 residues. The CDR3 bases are TGTGCCAGCAGCCTGGACTCTCCCTCTAATGAAAAACTGTTTTTT. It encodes CASSLDSPSNEKLFF.

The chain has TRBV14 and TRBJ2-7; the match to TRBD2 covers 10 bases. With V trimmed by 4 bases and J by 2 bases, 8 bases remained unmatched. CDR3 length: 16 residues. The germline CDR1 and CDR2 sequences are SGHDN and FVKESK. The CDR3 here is CASSRWTSGSAYEQYF. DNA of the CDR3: TGTGCCAGCAGCCGGTGGACTAGCGGCTCCGCCTACGAGCAGTACTTC.

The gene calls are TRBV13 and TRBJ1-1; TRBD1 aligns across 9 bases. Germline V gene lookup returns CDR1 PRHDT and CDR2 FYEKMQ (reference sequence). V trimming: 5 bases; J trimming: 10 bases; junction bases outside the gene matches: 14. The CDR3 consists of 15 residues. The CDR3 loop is CASSHNNPNRGRAFF. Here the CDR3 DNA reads TGTGCCAGCAGCCATAACAACCCTAACAGGGGGCGAGCTTTCTTT.